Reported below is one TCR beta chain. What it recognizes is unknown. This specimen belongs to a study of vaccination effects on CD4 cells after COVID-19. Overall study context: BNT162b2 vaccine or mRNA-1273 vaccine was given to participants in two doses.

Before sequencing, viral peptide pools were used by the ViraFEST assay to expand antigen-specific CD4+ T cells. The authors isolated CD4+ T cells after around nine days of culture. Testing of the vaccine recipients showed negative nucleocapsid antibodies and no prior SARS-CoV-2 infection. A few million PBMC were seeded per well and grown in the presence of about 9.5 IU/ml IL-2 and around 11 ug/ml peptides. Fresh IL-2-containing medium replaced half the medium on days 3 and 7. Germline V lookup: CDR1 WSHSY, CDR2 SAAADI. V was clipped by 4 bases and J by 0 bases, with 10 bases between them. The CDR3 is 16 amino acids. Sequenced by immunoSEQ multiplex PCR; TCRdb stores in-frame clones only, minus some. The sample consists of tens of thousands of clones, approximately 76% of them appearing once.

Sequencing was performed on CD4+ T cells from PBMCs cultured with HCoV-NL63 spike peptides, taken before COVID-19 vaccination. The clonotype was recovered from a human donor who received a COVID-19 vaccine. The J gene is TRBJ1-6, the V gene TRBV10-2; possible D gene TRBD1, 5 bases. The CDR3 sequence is CASSGGDLSYNSPLHF. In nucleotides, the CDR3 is TGCGCCAGCAGTGGGGGGGACCTCTCCTATAATTCACCCCTCCACTTT.